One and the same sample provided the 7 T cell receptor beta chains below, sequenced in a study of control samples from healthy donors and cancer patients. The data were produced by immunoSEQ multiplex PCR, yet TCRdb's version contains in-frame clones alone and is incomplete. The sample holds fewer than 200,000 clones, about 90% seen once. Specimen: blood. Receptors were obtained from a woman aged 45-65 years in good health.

This CDR3 is CASSLGKKNIQYF. In nucleotides, the CDR3 is TGTGCCAGCAGTCTCGGCAAGAAAAACATTCAGTACTTC. The chain is built from TRBV12-3 or TRBV12-4 and TRBJ2-4; D gene uncertain. Deletions cut 5 bases from V and 4 bases from J, with 9 bases between. CDR3 length: 13 residues.

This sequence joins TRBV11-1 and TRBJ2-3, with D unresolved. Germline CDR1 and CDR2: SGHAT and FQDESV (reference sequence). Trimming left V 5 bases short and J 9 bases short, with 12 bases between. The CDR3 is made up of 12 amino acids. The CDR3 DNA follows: TGTGCCAGCAGCCAATCACGAGAAACGCAGTATTTT. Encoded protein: CASSQSRETQYF. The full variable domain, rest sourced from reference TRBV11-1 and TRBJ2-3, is EAEVAQSPRYKITEKSQAVAFWCDPISGHATLYWYRQILGQGPELLVQFQDESVVDDSQLPKDRFSAERLKGVDSTLKIQPAELGDSAMYLCASSQSRETQYFGPGTRLTVL.

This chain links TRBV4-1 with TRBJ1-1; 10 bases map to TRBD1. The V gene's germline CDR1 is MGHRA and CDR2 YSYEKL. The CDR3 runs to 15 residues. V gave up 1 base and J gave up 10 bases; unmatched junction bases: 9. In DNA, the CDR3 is TGCGCCAGCAGCCAAGGAGACAGGGGGCGCGTGGGAGCTTTCTTT. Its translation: CASSQGDRGRVGAFF.

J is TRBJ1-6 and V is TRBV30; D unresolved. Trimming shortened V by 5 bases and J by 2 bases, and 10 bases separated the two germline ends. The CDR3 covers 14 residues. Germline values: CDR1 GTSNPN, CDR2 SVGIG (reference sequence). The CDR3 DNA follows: TGTGCCTGGGGCAGAGAGGCCTATAATTCACCCCTCCACTTT. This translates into CAWGREAYNSPLHF.

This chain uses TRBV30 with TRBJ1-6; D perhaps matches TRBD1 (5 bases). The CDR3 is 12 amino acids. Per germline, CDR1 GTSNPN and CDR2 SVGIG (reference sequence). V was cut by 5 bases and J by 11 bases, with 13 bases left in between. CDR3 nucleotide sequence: TGTGCCTGGGGGAAAGGGGCTACACCCCTCCACTTT. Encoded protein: CAWGKGATPLHF.

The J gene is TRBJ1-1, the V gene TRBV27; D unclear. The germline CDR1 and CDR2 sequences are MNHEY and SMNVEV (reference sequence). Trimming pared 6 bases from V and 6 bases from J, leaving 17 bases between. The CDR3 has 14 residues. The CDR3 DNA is TGTGCCAGCAGATTCCTCTATATCGGGGCTGAAGCTTTCTTT. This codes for CASRFLYIGAEAFF.

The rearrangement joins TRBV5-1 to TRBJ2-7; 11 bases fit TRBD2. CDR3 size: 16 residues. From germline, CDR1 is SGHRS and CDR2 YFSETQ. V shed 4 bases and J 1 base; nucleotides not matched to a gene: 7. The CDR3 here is CASSHGLAGASYEQYF. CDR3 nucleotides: TGCGCCAGCAGCCATGGACTAGCGGGCGCATCCTACGAGCAGTACTTC.